This note documents a single T cell receptor (beta chain) sequence. Those enrolled in Seattle joined during active infection and were followed longitudinally afterward. The sample is drawn from a study of blood T cell repertoires in COVID-19. Overall study: The samples span acute and convalescent COVID-19 from the United States, Italy and Spain. T cells, B-cell-depleted T cells, or PBMCs provided the cDNA or gDNA that served as material.

This CDR3 is built from 17 residues. Original analysis: It was from reference gene primer amplification that nucleated cell counts were estimated. The data were produced by immunoSEQ multiplex PCR, yet TCRdb's version contains in-frame clones alone and is incomplete. The D gene and trimming were derived from the DNA, and the V and J assignments and clone size from that table. Among 350,000 or so clones listed, about 92% were seen once. The source of this sequence is a woman aged 55-75 years with COVID-19, enrolled during active disease. V gene TRBV1 combines with J gene TRBJ2-1; TRBD2, the table's D call, was not compared with the DNA. TRBV1 is assigned pseudogene status. The specimen sequenced was peripheral blood. The CDR3 spells CTSSQDLRASGGHEQFF. The CDR3 region has the DNA TGCACCAGCAGCCAAGATCTTAGGGCTAGCGGGGGACATGAGCAGTTCTTC.